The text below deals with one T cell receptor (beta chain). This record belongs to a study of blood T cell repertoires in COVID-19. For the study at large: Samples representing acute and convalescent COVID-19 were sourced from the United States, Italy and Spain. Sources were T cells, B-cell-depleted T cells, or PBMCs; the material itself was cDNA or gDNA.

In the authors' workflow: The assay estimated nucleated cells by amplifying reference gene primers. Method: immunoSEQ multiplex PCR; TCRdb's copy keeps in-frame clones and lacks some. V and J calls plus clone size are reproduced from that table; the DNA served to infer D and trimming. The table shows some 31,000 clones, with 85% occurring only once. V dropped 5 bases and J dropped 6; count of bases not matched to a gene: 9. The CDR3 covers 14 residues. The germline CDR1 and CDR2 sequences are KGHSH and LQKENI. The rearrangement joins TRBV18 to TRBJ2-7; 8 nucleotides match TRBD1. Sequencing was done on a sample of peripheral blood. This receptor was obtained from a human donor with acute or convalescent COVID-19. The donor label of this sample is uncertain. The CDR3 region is CASSVGQGNGEQYF. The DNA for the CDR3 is TGTGCCAGCTCAGTTGGACAGGGCAACGGCGAGCAGTACTTC.